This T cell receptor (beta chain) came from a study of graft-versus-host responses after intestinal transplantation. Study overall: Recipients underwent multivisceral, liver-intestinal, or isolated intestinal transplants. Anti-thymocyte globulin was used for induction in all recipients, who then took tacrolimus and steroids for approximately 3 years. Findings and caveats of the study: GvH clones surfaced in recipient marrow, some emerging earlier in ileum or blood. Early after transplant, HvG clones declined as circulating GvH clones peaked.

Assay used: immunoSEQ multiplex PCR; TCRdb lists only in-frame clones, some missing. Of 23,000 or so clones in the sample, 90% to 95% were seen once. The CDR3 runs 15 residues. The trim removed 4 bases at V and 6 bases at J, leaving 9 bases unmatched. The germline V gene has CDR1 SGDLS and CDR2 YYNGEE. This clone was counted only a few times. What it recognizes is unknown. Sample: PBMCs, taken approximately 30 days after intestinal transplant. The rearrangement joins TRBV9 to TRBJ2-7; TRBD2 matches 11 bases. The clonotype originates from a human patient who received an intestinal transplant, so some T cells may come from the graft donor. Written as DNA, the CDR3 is TGTGCCAGCAGCCCAGGGGTTAGCGGGGGGGTCGAGCAGTACTTC. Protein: CASSPGVSGGVEQYF.